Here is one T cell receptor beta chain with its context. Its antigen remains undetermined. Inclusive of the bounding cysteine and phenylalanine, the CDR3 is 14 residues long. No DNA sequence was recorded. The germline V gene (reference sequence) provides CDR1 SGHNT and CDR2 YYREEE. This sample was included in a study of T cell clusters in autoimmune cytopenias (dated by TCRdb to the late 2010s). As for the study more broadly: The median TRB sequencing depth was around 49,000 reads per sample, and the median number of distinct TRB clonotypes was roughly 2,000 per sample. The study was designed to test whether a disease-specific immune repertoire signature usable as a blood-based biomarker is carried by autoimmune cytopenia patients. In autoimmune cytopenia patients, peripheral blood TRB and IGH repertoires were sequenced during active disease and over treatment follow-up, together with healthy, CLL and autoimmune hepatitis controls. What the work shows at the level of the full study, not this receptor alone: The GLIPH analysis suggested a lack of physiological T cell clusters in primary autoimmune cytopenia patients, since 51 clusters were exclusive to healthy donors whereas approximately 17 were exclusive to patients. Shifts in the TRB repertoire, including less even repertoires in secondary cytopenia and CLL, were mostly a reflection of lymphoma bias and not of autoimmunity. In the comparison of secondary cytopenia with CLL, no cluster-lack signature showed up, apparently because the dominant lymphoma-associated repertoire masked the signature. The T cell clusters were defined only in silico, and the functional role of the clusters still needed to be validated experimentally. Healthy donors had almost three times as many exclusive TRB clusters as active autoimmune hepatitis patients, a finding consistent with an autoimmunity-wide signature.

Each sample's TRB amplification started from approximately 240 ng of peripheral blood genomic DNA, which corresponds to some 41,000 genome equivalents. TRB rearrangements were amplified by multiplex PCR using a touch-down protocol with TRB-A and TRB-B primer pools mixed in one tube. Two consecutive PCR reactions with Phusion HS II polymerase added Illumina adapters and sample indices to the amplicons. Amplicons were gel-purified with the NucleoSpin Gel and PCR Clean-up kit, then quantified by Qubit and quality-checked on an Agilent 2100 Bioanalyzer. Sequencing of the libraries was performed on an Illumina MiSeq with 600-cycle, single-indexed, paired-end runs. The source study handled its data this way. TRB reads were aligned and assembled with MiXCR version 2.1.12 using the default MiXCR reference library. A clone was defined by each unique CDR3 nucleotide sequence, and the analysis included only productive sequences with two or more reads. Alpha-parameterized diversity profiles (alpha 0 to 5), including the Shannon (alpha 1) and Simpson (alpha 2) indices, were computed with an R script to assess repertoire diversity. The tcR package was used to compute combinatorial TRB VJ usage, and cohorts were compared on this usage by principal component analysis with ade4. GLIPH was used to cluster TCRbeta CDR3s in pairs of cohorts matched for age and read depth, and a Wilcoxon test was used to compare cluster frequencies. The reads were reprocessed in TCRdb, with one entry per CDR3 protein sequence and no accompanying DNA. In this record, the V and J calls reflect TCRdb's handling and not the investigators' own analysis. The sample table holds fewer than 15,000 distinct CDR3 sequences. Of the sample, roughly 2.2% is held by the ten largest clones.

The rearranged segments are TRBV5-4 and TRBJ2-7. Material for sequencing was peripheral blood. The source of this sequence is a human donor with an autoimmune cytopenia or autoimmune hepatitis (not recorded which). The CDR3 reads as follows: CASSLRGEAYEQYF.